This T cell receptor beta chain was sequenced for a study of blood T cell repertoires in COVID-19. Turning to the study itself: The United States, Italy and Spain provided the acute and convalescent COVID-19 samples. The analysed material was cDNA or gDNA that came from T cells, B-cell-depleted T cells, or PBMCs.

The CDR3 length is 16 residues. V dropped 0 bases and J dropped 2 bases, with 11 bases sitting between them. Germline V gene data show CDR1 as LGHNT and CDR2 as FRNRAP. Sequenced by immunoSEQ multiplex PCR; TCRdb stores in-frame clones only, minus some. The table has about half a million clones, roughly 89% seen once. The TCR sequence derives from a young man with COVID-19, enrolled during active disease. This chain connects TRBV12-5 to TRBJ1-5; weak D call: TRBD1 (6 bases). The sequenced material came from peripheral blood. CDR3: CASGLVNRVGNQPQHF. The CDR3 bases are TGTGCTAGTGGTTTGGTTAACAGGGTCGGCAATCAGCCCCAGCATTTT.